The 2 T cell receptor beta chains listed next were all sequenced from one sample in a study of blood T cells in healthy people across ages. The second PCR ran roughly 7 to 12 cycles with a sample-barcoded 5' primer and J-beta primers. TCRdb reprocessed the 5' RACE reads via MiXCR and lists one record per CDR3 protein. The sample includes 700,000 to 950,000 distinct CDR3 sequences, approximately 43% of them seen just once. Sequenced material: blood. The receptors were gathered from a woman aged 55-70 years in good health.

This clonotype was detected ten times or more. J is TRBJ2-5 and V is TRBV12-3 or TRBV12-4; no firm D call. V was cut by 0 bases and J by 3 bases, with 5 bases left in between. The CDR3 totals 13 residues. CDR3 loop: CASSLAGKETQYF. The DNA for the CDR3 is TGTGCCAGCAGTTTAGCGGGAAAAGAGACCCAGTACTTC.

The chain couples TRBV20-1 to TRBJ2-4; D uncertain. CDR3 length: 12 residues. The germline CDR1 and CDR2 sequences are DFQATT and SNEGSKA (reference sequence). V lost 6 bases and J lost 13, with 19 bases in between. The CDR3 sequence is CSAQRLHNEQYF. As DNA, the CDR3 is TGCAGTGCCCAGAGACTCCACAATGAGCAGTACTTC.